This TCR beta chain was sequenced during a study of identical twins. Germline assignment: CDR1 MNHEY and CDR2 SMNVEV (reference sequence). CDR3 size: 15 residues. J was trimmed by 6 bases and V by 6 bases; bases with no gene match: 7. TCRdb independently ran MiXCR on the 5' RACE reads; one entry per CDR3 protein. The sample lists a few hundred thousand distinct CDR3 sequences, approximately 15% occurring once. These data were also filed under a second study, of yellow fever vaccine responses in identical twins. That work states: Among the twins, the vaccine T cell response reportedly seemed partly convergent and partly personalized.

This chain connects TRBV27 to TRBJ2-1; 11 nucleotides match TRBD2. Specimen: CD4+ T cells sorted from blood. The TCR sequence derives from a woman between 18 and 30 years old in good health. CDR3 nucleotides: TGTGCCAGCAGACTCCTAGCGGGGGGACTCAATGAGCAGTTCTTC. Its translation is CASRLLAGGLNEQFF.